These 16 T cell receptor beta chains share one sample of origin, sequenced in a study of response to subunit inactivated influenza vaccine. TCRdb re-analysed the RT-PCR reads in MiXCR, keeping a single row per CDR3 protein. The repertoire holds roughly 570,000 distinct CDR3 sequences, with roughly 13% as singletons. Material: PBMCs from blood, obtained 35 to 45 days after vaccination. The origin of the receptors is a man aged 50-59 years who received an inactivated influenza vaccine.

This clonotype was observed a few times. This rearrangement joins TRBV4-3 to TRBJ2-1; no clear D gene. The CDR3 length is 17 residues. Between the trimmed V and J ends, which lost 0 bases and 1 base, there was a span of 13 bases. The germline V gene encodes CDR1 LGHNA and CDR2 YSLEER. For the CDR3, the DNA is TGCGCCAGCAGCCAAGAAGCGACCGGGTCTTCCTACAATGAGCAGTTCTTC. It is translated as CASSQEATGSSYNEQFF.

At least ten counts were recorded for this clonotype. The CDR3 DNA sequence: TGTGCCAGCAGTCCTTCTACCTCCTACGAGCAGTACTTC. Translation: CASSPSTSYEQYF. The chain employs TRBV12-3 or TRBV12-4 and TRBJ2-7, with no clear D. Trimming shortened V by 5 bases and J by 0 bases, and 8 bases separated the two germline ends. The CDR3 length is 13 residues.

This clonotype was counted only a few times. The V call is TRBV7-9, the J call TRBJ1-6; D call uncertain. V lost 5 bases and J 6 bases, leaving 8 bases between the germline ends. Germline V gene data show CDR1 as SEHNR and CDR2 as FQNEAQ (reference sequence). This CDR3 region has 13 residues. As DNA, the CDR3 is TGTGCCAGCAGCCCCAGCCCTAATTCACCCCTCCACTTT. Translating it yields CASSPSPNSPLHF.

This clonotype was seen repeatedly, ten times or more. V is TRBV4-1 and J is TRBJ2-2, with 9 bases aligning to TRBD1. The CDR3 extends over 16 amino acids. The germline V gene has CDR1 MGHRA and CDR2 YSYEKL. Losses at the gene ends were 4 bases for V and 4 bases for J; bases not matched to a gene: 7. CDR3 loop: CASSRVQGAGTGELFF. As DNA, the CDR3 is TGCGCCAGCAGCCGCGTACAGGGGGCTGGCACCGGGGAGCTGTTTTTT.

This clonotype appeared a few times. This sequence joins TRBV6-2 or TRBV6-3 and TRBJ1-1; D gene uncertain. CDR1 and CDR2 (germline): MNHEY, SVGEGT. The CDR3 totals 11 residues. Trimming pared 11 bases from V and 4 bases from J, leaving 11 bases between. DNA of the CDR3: TGTGCCTCCCGGAAGGGCACTGAAGCTTTCTTT. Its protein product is CASRKGTEAFF.

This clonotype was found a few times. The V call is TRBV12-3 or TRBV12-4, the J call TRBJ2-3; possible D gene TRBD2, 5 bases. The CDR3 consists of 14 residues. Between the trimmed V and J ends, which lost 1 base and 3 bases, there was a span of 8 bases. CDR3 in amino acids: CASSLELETDTQYF. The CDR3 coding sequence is TGTGCCAGCAGTTTAGAACTAGAAACAGATACGCAGTATTTT.

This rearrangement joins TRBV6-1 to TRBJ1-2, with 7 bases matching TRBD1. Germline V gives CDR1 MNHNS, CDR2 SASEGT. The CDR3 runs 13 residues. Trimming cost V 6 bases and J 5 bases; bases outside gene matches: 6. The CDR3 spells CASRGGQAYGYTF. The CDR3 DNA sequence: TGTGCCAGCAGAGGAGGACAGGCGTATGGCTACACCTTC.

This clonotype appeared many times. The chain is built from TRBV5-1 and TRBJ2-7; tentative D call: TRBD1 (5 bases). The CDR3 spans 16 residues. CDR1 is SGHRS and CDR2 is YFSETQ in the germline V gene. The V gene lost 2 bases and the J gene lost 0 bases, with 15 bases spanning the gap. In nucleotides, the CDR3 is TGCGCCAGCAGCTTCCTGGACACTTCTACCTCCTACGAGCAGTACTTC. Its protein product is CASSFLDTSTSYEQYF.

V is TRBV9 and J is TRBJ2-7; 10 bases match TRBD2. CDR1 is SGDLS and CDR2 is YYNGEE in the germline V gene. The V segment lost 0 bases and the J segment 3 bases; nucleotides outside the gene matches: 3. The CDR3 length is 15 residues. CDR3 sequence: CASSVGGTSVYEQYF. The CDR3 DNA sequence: TGTGCCAGCAGCGTAGGAGGGACTAGCGTCTACGAGCAGTACTTC. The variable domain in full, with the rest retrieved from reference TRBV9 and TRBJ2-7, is DSGVTQTPKHLITATGQRVTLRCSPRSGDLSVYWYQQSLDQGLQFLIQYYNGEERAKGNILERFSAQQFPDLHSELNLSSLELGDSALYFCASSVGGTSVYEQYFGPGTRLTVT.

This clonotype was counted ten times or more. The CDR3 nucleotides are TGCAGCGTCGCCCAGAGGGCCCCCTCCTACGAGCAGTACTTC. The encoded protein is CSVAQRAPSYEQYF. This chain connects TRBV29-1 to TRBJ2-7; a possible D gene is TRBD2 (5 bases). V lost 6 bases and J lost 0, with 15 bases in between. Germline lookup yields CDR1 SQVTM and CDR2 ANQGSEA. CDR3 length equals 14 residues.

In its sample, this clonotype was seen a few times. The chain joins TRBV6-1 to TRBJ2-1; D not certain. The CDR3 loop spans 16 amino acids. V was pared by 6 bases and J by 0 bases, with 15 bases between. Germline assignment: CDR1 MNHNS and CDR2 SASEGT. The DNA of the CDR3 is TGTGCCAGCAGACCTCGTGGCTCTAACTCCTACAATGAGCAGTTCTTC. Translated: CASRPRGSNSYNEQFF.

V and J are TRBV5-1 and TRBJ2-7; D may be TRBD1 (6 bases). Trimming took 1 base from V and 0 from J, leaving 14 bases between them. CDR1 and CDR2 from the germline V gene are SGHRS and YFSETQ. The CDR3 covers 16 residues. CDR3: CASSLFRQASSYEQYF. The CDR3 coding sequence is TGCGCCAGCAGCTTGTTTAGACAGGCGAGCTCCTACGAGCAGTACTTC.

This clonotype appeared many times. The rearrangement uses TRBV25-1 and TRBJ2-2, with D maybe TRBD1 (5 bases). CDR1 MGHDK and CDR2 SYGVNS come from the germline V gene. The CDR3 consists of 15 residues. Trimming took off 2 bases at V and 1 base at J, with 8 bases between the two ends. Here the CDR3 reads CASSEQGRNTGELFF. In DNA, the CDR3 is TGTGCCAGCAGTGAACAGGGAAGGAACACCGGGGAGCTGTTTTTT. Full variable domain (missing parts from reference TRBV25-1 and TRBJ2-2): EADIYQTPRYLVIGTGKKITLECSQTMGHDKMYWYQQDPGMELHLIHYSYGVNSTEKGDLSSESTVSRIRTEHFPLTLESARPSHTSQYLCASSEQGRNTGELFFGEGSRLTVL.

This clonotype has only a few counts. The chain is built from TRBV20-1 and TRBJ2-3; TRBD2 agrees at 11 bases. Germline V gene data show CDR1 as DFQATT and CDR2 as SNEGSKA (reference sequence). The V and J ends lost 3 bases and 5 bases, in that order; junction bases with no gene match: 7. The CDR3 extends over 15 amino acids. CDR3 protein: CSARDLAGGLDTQYF. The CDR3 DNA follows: TGCAGTGCTAGGGACCTAGCGGGAGGATTAGATACGCAGTATTTT.

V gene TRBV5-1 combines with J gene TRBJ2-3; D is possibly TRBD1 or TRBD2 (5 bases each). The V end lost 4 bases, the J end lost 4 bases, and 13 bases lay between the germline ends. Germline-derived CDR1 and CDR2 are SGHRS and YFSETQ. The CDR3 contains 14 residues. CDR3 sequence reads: CASSRRGDSDTQYF. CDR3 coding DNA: TGCGCCAGCAGCAGGAGAGGGGATTCAGATACGCAGTATTTT. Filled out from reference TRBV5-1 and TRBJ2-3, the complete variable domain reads KAGVTQTPRYLIKTRGQQVTLSCSPISGHRSVSWYQQTPGQGLQFLFEYFSETQRNKGNFPGRFSGRQFSNSRSEMNVSTLELGDSALYLCASSRRGDSDTQYFGPGTRLTVL.

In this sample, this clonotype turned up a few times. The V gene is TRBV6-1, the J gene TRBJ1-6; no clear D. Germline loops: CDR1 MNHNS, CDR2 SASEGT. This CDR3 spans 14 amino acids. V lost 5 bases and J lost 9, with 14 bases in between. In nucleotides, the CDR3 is TGTGCCAGCAGTCGCAAGGGAGCCCTTTCACCCCTCCACTTT. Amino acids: CASSRKGALSPLHF.